This T cell receptor (beta chain) derives from a study of beta chain features in type 1 diabetes. The study reverse transcribed the entire isolated RNA, so it sequenced expressed TCRB transcripts. Sequencing was performed with immunoSEQ multiplex PCR; in TCRdb, only in-frame clones are kept and a portion is missing. Of about 360,000 clones listed, roughly 13% are singletons. Concerning this clone: The antigen is unknown.

In germline, CDR1 is MNHNS, CDR2 SASEGT. The CDR3 loop spans 14 amino acids. The trim removed 6 bases at V and 13 bases at J, leaving 12 bases unmatched. The study, taken as a whole, reports: Insertion counts at VDJ junctions were lower in type 1 diabetes patients, who also showed more deletions there. Patients' naive, central memory and Treg TCRB repertoires seemed closer to one another than those of healthy donors.

The V gene is TRBV6-1, the J gene TRBJ1-6; TRBD1 matches 7 bases. The TCR comes from a man in his late teens or twenties in good health. Source material: naive CD4+ T cells from blood. CDR3 loop: CASRARDSILPLHF. The DNA for the CDR3 is TGTGCCAGCAGGGCCCGGGACAGTATACTTCCCCTCCACTTT.